This T cell receptor (beta chain) was captured by sequencing in a study of T cells in localized non-small cell lung cancer. Study results and caveats: Uninvolved adjacent lung had the highest recorded T cell clonality, with tumor below it.

Comments on this clone: As yet, its antigen is unknown.

There are 15 residues in the CDR3. Germline V CDR1 and CDR2: MRHNA, SNTAGT. V dropped 4 bases and J dropped 1; count of bases not matched to a gene: 0. TCRdb's copy holds only in-frame clones and misses some; the assay was immunoSEQ multiplex PCR. Among 25,000 to 30,000 clones, roughly four fifths were seen once, and the ten largest hold about 4%. The receptor's source is a woman aged 40-69 years with stage I lung adenocarcinoma. This specimen was peripheral blood, taken before any cancer treatment. The chain is built from TRBV6-4 and TRBJ2-2, with 10 bases matching TRBD2. The CDR3 region is CASSASGGNTGELFF. The CDR3 DNA is TGTGCCAGCAGTGCTAGCGGGGGGAACACCGGGGAGCTGTTTTTT.